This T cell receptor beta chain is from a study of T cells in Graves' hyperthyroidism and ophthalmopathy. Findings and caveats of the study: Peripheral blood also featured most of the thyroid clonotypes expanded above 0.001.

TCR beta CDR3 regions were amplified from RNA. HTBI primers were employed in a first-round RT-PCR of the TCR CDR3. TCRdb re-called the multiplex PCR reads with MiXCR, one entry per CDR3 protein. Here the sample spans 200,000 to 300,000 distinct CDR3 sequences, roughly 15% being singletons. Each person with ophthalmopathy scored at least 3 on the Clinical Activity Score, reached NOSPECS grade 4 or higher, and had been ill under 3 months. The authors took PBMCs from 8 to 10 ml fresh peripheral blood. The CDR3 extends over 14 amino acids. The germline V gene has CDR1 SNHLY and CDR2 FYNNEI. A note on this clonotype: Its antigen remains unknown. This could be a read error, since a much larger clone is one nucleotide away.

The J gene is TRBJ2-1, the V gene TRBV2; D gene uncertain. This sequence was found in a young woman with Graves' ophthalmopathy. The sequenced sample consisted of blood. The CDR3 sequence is CASSRPSSCNEQFF. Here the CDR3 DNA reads TGTGCCAGCAGCCGTCCGTCCTCCTGCAATGAGCAGTTCTTC.